The T cell receptor (beta chain) described here comes from a study of cytomegalovirus exposure and HLA in healthy donors. Per germline, CDR1 SGHAT and CDR2 FQNNGV. This CDR3 contains 15 residues. The junction had 10 bases not matched to a gene; V was cut back by 7 bases and J by 2 bases. Concerning this clone: The antigen is unknown.

At sampling all donors were nominally healthy, likely with unrecorded immune exposures. PCR primers comprised 60 Vbeta and 13 Jbeta primers. Profiled with immunoSEQ multiplex PCR; TCRdb holds only in-frame clones, not every one. The sample yields around 62,000 clones, about 71% seen once. Study-level points and caveats: At a 0.05 false discovery rate, a later analysis found 16,951 TCR beta sequences to be associated with HLA alleles.

Sequencing was done on a sample of PBMCs. The chain recombines TRBV11-2 with TRBJ1-2; TRBD1 agrees at 7 bases. This receptor was identified in a man aged 60-69 years in good health and CMV-seropositive. The CDR3 loop reads CASTTGDERNYGYTF. The CDR3 DNA reads TGTGCCAGCACTACAGGGGACGAAAGAAACTATGGCTACACCTTC.